The 14 T cell receptor beta chains given below trace back to one sample, sequenced in a study of shared clonotypes between healthy human individuals. Here immunoSEQ multiplex PCR was the method, and the copy in TCRdb shows in-frame clones only, minus some. The profile shows 2 million to 2.5 million clones, 85% to 95% of them singletons. The sample was naive CD4+ T cells from PBMCs. Documented subset: CD45RA+ positively selected. The receptors shown here come from a man aged 18 to 35 in good health. Some clones in this sample may be carry-over from other donors' samples.

V is TRBV5-4 and J is TRBJ1-3; a possible D gene is TRBD1 (6 bases). The CDR3 totals 18 residues. V gave up 0 bases and J gave up 3 bases, with 19 bases separating them. Germline loops: CDR1 SGHNT, CDR2 YYREEE (reference sequence). CDR3 loop: CASSLDPGGSLYGNTIYF. CDR3 coding DNA: TGTGCCAGCAGCTTGGACCCTGGGGGCTCTCTCTATGGAAACACCATATATTTT.

This clone was found many times. This CDR3 reads CASSKMNQPQHF. CDR3 nucleotides: TGTGCCAGCAGTAAAATGAATCAGCCCCAGCATTTT. This chain connects TRBV28 to TRBJ1-5, with no clear D. There are 12 residues in the CDR3. Germline V gene data show CDR1 as MDHEN and CDR2 as SYDVKM. V was shortened by 5 bases and J by 4 bases, with 6 bases between the two germline ends.

The J gene is TRBJ2-7, the V gene TRBV5-1; 7 bases are a match to TRBD2. This CDR3 is built from 14 residues. CDR1 and CDR2 from the germline V gene are SGHRS and YFSETQ. Trimming cost V 4 bases and J 3 bases; bases outside gene matches: 7. CDR3 bases: TGCGCCAGCAGCCGGGAGCGGGGCAACTACGAGCAGTACTTC. It codes for CASSRERGNYEQYF.

The CDR3 reads CASSLYAAGKQYF. The CDR3 region has the DNA TGTGCCAGCAGCTTATACGCGGCGGGAAAGCAGTACTTC. V gene TRBV7-8 combines with J gene TRBJ2-7, with D perhaps TRBD2 (6 bases). V was clipped by 2 bases and J by 8 bases, with 13 bases between them. This CDR3 is 13 amino acids long. Germline CDR1 SGHVS, CDR2 FQNEAQ.

The chain carries TRBV11-2 and TRBJ2-7; D may correspond to TRBD1 or TRBD2 (5 bases each). V lost 5 bases, J lost 3 bases, and 17 bases lay in between. CDR1 and CDR2 from the germline V gene are SGHAT and FQNNGV. This CDR3 has 15 amino acids. CDR3 nucleotide sequence: TGTGCCAGCAGCCGGCCGGGACGATACCACTACGAGCAGTACTTC. It specifies CASSRPGRYHYEQYF.

The rearrangement joins TRBV19 to TRBJ2-3; 10 positions match TRBD1. The V segment lost 6 bases and the J segment 1 base; nucleotides outside the gene matches: 4. The CDR3 extends over 15 amino acids. Germline V lookup: CDR1 LNHDA, CDR2 SQIVND (reference sequence). CDR3 residues: CASRGQGRRTDTQYF. The CDR3 bases are TGTGCCAGTAGGGGACAGGGGCGGCGCACAGATACGCAGTATTTT.

V is TRBV15 and J is TRBJ1-1, with TRBD1 as a possible D gene (6 bases). The germline CDR1 and CDR2 sequences are LNHNV and YYDKDF (reference sequence). This CDR3 has 16 amino acids. V was pared by 4 bases and J by 1 base, with 16 bases between. The CDR3, as DNA: TGTGCCACCAGCACTCCGAGAGGACAGAAGAACACTGAAGCTTTCTTT. Encoded protein: CATSTPRGQKNTEAFF. Filled out from reference TRBV15 and TRBJ1-1, the complete variable domain reads DAMVIQNPRYQVTQFGKPVTLSCSQTLNHNVMYWYQQKSSQAPKLLFHYYDKDFNNEADTPDNFQSRRPNTSFCFLDIRSPGLGDTAMYLCATSTPRGQKNTEAFFGQGTRLTVV.

The rearrangement uses TRBV4-3 and TRBJ2-1; TRBD2 matches 7 bases. The CDR3 extends over 16 amino acids. Germline CDR1 and CDR2: LGHNA and YSLEER. V gave up 7 bases and J gave up 3 bases; unmatched junction bases: 12. The CDR3 spells CASTTSVGRVYNEQFF. The CDR3 region has the DNA TGCGCCAGCACCACATCGGTGGGGAGGGTCTACAATGAGCAGTTCTTC.

J is TRBJ2-3 and V is TRBV4-1, with 8 bases aligning to TRBD1. Germline CDR1 reads MGHRA; CDR2 reads YSYEKL. The junction had 9 bases not matched to a gene; V was cut back by 2 bases and J by 5 bases. The CDR3 runs 16 residues. CDR3 sequence (DNA): TGCGCCAGCAGCCAACAGGACAGGGCCAATGTAGATACGCAGTATTTT. It yields the protein CASSQQDRANVDTQYF.

CDR3 in DNA: TGTGCCAGTAGTATAGTTATCCAGGGTCGTCAGCCCCAGCATTTT. Translation gives CASSIVIQGRQPQHF. The V and J genes are TRBV19 and TRBJ1-5; weak D call: TRBD1 (5 bases). The CDR3 is made up of 15 amino acids. The germline V gene has CDR1 LNHDA and CDR2 SQIVND (reference sequence). The V end lost 1 base, the J end lost 6 bases, and 13 bases lay between the germline ends.

The V call is TRBV18, the J call TRBJ1-1; D is unresolved. Germline values: CDR1 KGHSH, CDR2 LQKENI. CDR3 length: 16 amino acids. V gave up 5 bases and J gave up 5 bases, with 21 bases separating them. CDR3 loop: CASSFLDPQLGTEAFF. The CDR3, as DNA: TGTGCCAGCTCATTCCTCGACCCCCAGCTCGGAACTGAAGCTTTCTTT.

The chain employs TRBV18 and TRBJ2-2, with 10 bases aligning to TRBD2. This CDR3 has 16 amino acids. Germline CDR1 reads KGHSH; CDR2 reads LQKENI. Trimming at V came to 0 bases and at J to 7 bases, leaving 5 bases not matched to a gene. The CDR3 nucleotides read TGTGCCAGCTCACCACCCAGCGGGAGGGCCCACGGGGAGCTGTTTTTT. This translates into CASSPPSGRAHGELFF. Complete variable domain (other parts from reference TRBV18 and TRBJ2-2): NAGVMQNPRHLVRRRGQEARLRCSPMKGHSHVYWYRQLPEEGLKFMVYLQKENIIDESGMPKERFSAEFPKEGPSILRIQQVVRGDSAAYFCASSPPSGRAHGELFFGEGSRLTVL.

The V call is TRBV5-1, the J call TRBJ2-5, with TRBD2 identical over 7 bases. The germline V gene encodes CDR1 SGHRS and CDR2 YFSETQ. V lost 2 bases to trimming and J lost 5 bases; unmatched junction nucleotides: 9. This CDR3 has 15 amino acids. The CDR3 DNA follows: TGCGCCAGCAGCTTACTACCGGGGGGTCAGGAGACCCAGTACTTC. Its translation is CASSLLPGGQETQYF.

The chain is built from TRBV28 and TRBJ2-6; no clear D gene. The germline gives CDR1 MDHEN, CDR2 SYDVKM. CDR3 length equals 13 residues. Trimming removed 8 bases from V and 1 base from J, with 6 bases in between. Written as DNA, the CDR3 is TGTGCCAGCCTTGTGTCTGGGGCCAACGTCCTGACTTTC. Translated: CASLVSGANVLTF.